This TCR beta chain appears in the sequencing data of a study of blood T cells in healthy people across ages. General observations from the study: While age rose, TCR beta diversity per million T cells dropped in a roughly linear way.

This CDR3 has 11 residues. The germline CDR1 and CDR2 sequences are SQVTM and ANQGSEA. Trimming shortened V by 4 bases and J by 7 bases, and 11 bases separated the two germline ends. Through a sample-barcoded 5' primer and a J-beta primer mix, a second PCR was run for roughly 7 to 12 cycles. MiXCR, run by TCRdb on the 5' RACE reads, gives a single entry per CDR3 protein. The sample lists 800,000 or so distinct CDR3 sequences; 46% were seen once. As regards this clonotype: Its specificity is not known.

The chain uses TRBV29-1 and TRBJ2-7; D gene uncertain. Specimen: blood. The sequence derives from an elderly man in good health. The CDR3 loop reads CSVVASQEQYF. CDR3 in DNA: TGCAGCGTTGTGGCCAGTCAGGAGCAGTACTTC.